The sequence of this T cell receptor beta chain was determined in a study of OX40 agonist ivuxolimab in advanced cancers. For the study at large: Cancers in dose escalation were hepatocellular, melanoma, renal cell and head and neck. Cohort: more than 75% men, mean age about 62, aged roughly 20 to 79.

Samples of blood were obtained at baseline, on cycle 4 day 1, and on cycle 7 day 1. This table comes from immunoSEQ multiplex PCR, and its TCRdb copy is limited to in-frame clones, with some not included. This sample carries roughly 50,000 clones, approximately 87% of them seen once, and the ten largest clones take about 9.4%. The TCR originated in an adult with an advanced solid tumor such as melanoma, head and neck, liver or kidney cancer. Sequences were derived from CD4+ or CD8+ T cells sorted from blood, sampled in a trial of the OX40 agonist ivuxolimab.

CDR3 sequence (DNA): TGTGCCAGCAGTTACTCGATGAGGGCATACACAGATACGCAGTATTTT. Translating gives CASSYSMRAYTDTQYF. V usage is TRBV6-5 and J usage is TRBJ2-3; D is perhaps TRBD2 (5 bases). Trimming cost V 0 bases and J 2 bases, with 12 bases left between them. The CDR3 has 16 amino acids. CDR1 MNHEY and CDR2 SVGAGI come from the germline V gene.